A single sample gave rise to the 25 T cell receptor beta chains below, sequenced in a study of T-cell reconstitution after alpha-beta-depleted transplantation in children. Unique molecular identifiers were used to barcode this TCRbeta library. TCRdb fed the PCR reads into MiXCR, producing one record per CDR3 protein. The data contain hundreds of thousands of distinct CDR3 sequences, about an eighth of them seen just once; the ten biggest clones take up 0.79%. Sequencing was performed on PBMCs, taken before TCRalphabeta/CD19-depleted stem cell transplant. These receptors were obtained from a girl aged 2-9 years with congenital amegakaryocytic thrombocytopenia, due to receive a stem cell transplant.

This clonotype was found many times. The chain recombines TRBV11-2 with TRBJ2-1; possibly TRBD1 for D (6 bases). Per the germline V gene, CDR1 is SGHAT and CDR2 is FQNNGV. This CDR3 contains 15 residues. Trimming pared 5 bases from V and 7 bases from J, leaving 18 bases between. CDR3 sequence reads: CASSHNRAGINEQFF. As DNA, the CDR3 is TGTGCCAGCAGCCACAACAGGGCAGGTATAAATGAGCAGTTCTTC.

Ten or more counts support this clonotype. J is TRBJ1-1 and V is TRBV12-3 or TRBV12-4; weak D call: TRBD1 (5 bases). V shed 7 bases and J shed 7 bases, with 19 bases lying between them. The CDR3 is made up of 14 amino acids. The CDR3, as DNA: TGTGCCAGCACGTTTAATCTGGGGACTTTTGAAGCTTTCTTT. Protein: CASTFNLGTFEAFF.

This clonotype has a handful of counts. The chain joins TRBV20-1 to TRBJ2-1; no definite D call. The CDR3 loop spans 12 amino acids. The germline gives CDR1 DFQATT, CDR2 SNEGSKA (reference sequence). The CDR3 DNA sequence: TGCAAGGTAAAGAATTCCTACAATGAGCAGTTCTTC. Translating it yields CKVKNSYNEQFF.

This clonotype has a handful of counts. This chain's CDR3 is CATSEVSGGPYNEQFF. The CDR3 coding sequence is TGTGCCACCAGTGAAGTAAGTGGTGGGCCCTACAATGAGCAGTTCTTC. V and J are TRBV24-1 and TRBJ2-1; D call uncertain. This CDR3 contains 16 residues. With 4 bases removed from V and 2 bases from J, the gap between germline ends came to 14 bases. The germline gives CDR1 KGHDR, CDR2 SFDVKD.

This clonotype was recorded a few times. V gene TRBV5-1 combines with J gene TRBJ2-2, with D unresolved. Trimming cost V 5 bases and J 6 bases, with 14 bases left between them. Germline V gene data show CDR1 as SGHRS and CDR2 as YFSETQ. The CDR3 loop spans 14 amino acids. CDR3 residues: CASRPPSSAGELFF. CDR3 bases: TGCGCCAGCAGACCCCCCTCTAGTGCCGGGGAGCTGTTTTTT.

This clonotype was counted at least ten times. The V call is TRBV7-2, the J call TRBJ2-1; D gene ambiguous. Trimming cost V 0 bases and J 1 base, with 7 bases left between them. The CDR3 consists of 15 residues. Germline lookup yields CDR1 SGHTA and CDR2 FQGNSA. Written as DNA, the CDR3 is TGTGCCAGCAGCTTAGCGGTACCTTCCTACAATGAGCAGTTCTTC. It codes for CASSLAVPSYNEQFF.

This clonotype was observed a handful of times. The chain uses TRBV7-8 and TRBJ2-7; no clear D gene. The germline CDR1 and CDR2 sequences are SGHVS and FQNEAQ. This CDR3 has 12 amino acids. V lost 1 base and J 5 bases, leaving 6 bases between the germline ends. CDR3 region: CASSLVVDEQYF. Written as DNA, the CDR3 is TGTGCCAGCAGCTTAGTCGTGGACGAGCAGTACTTC. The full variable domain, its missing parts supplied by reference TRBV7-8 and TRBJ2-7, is GAGVSQSPRYKVAKRGQDVALRCDPISGHVSLFWYQQALGQGPEFLTYFQNEAQLDKSGLPSDRFFAERPEGSVSTLKIQRTQQEDSAVYLCASSLVVDEQYFGPGTRLTVT.

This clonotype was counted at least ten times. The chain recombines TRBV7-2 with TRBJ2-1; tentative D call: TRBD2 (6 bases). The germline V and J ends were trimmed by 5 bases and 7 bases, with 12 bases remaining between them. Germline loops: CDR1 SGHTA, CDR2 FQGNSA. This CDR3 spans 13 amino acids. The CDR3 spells CASSLSGWNEQFF. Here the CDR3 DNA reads TGTGCCAGCAGCCTCAGCGGGTGGAATGAGCAGTTCTTC.

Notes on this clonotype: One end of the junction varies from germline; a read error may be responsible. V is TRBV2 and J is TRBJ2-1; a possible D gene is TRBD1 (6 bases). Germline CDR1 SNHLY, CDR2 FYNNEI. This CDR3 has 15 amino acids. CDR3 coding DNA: TGTGCCAGCGCAACAGGGCCCTATCAATACAATGAGCAGTCCTTC. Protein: CASATGPYQYNEQSF.

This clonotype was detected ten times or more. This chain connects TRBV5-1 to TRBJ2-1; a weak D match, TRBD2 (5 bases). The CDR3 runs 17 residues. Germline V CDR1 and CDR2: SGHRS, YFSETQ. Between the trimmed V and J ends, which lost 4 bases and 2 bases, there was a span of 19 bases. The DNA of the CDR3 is TGCGCCAGCAGCCGACTCCTAGCCGAGATAGCCTACAATGAGCAGTTCTTC. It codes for CASSRLLAEIAYNEQFF.

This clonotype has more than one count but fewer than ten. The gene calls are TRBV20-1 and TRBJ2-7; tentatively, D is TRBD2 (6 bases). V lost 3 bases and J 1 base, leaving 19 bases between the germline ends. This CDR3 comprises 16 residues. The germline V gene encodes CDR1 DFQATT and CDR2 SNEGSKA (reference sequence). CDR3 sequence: CSASPRESGFSYEQYF. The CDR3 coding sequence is TGCAGTGCTAGTCCGAGGGAAAGCGGGTTTTCCTACGAGCAGTACTTC.

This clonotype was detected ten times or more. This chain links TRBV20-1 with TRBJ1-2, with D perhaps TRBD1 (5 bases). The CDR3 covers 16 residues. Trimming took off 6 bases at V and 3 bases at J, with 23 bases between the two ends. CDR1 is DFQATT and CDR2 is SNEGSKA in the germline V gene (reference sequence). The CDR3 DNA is TGCAGTGCCAGTCGACACCGACTTCGGGGCGACTATGGCTACACCTTC. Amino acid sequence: CSASRHRLRGDYGYTF.

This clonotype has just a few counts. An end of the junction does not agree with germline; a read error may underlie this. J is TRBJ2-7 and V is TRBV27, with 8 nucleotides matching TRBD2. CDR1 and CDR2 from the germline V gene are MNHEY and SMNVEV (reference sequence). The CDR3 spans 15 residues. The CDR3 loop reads CASSARTSRPYEQHF. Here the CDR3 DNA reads TGTGCCAGCAGTGCAAGGACTAGCAGGCCCTACGAGCAGCACTTC.

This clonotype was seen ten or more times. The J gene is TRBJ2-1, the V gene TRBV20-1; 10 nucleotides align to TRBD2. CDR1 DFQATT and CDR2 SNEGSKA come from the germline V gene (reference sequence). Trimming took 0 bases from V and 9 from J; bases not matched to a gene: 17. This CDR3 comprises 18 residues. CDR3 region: CSAREGPGHLAGAGEQFF. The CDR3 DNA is TGCAGTGCTAGAGAGGGCCCAGGACACCTAGCGGGAGCCGGTGAGCAGTTCTTC.

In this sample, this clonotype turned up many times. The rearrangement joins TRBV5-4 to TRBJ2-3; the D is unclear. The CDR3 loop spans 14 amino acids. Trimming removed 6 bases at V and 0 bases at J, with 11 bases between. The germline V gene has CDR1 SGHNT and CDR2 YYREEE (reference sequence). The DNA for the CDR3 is TGTGCCAGCACCGAGCGAGCTAGCACAGATACGCAGTATTTT. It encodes CASTERASTDTQYF.

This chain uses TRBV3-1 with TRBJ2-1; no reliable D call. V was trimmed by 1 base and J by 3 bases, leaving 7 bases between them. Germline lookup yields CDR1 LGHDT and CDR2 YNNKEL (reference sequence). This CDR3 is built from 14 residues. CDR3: CASSQVPNYNEQFF. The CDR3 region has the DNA TGTGCCAGCAGCCAAGTACCGAACTACAATGAGCAGTTCTTC.

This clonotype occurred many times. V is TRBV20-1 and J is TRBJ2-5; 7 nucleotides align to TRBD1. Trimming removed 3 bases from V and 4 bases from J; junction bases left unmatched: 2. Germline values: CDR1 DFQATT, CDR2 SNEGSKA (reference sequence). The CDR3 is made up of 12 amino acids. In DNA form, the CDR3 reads TGCAGTGCTAGGACAGGGTCAGAGACCCAGTACTTC. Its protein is CSARTGSETQYF.

CDR3 sequence (DNA): TGTGCCAGCAGTTGGGGGGGCGCTCAGCCCCAGCATTTT. It is translated as CASSWGGAQPQHF. The chain combines TRBV12-3 or TRBV12-4 with TRBJ1-5; D perhaps matches TRBD1 (6 bases). V lost 4 bases and J lost 6, with 10 bases in between. The CDR3 is 13 amino acids.

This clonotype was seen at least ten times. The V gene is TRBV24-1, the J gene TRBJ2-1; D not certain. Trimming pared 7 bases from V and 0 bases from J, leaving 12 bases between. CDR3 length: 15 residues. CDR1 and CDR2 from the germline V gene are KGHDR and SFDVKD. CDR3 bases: TGTGCCACCAGCCCATCGATGAGCTCCTACAATGAGCAGTTCTTC. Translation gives CATSPSMSSYNEQFF.

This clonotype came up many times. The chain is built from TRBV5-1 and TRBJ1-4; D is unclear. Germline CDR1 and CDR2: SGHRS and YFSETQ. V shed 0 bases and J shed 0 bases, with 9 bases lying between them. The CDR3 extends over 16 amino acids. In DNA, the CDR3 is TGCGCCAGCAGCTTGGAATTAAGAGCAACTAATGAAAAACTGTTTTTT. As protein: CASSLELRATNEKLFF. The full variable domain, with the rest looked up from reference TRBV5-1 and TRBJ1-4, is KAGVTQTPRYLIKTRGQQVTLSCSPISGHRSVSWYQQTPGQGLQFLFEYFSETQRNKGNFPGRFSGRQFSNSRSEMNVSTLELGDSALYLCASSLELRATNEKLFFGSGTQLSVL.

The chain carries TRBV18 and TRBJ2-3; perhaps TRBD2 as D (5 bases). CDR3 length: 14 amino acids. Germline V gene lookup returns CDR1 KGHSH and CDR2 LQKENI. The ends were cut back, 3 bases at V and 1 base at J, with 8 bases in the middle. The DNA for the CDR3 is TGTGCCAGCTCACCGATTAGCGGCACAGATACGCAGTATTTT. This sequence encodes CASSPISGTDTQYF.

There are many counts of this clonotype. The CDR3 reads CAISEMGTSGTSNYEQYF. DNA for the CDR3: TGTGCCATCAGTGAAATGGGGACTAGCGGGACATCGAACTACGAGCAGTACTTC. The chain recombines TRBV10-3 with TRBJ2-7, with TRBD2 matching 13 bases. Germline V gives CDR1 ENHRY, CDR2 SYGVKD. The V and J ends lost 3 bases and 3 bases, in that order; junction bases with no gene match: 11. The CDR3 covers 18 residues.

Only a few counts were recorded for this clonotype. The CDR3 sequence is CASSQDPPVTLYEQYF. The CDR3 DNA reads as TGCGCCAGCAGCCAAGATCCCCCAGTAACCTTATACGAGCAGTACTTC. This rearrangement joins TRBV4-1 to TRBJ2-7; D is unclear. Per germline, CDR1 MGHRA and CDR2 YSYEKL. The CDR3 length is 16 residues. Trimming removed 0 bases from V and 4 bases from J, with 16 bases in between.

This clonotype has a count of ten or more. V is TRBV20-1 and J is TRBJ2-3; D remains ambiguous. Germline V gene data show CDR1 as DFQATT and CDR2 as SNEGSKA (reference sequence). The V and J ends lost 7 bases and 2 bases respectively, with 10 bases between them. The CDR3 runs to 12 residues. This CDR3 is CSGGHSTDTQYF. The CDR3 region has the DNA TGCAGTGGCGGTCACTCCACAGATACGCAGTATTTT.

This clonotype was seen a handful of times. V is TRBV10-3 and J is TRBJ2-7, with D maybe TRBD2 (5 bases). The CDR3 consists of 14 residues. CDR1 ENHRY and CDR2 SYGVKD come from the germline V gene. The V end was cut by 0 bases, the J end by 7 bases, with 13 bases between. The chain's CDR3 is CAISESGVAREQYF. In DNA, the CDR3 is TGTGCCATCAGTGAGTCCGGGGTAGCCCGGGAGCAGTACTTC.